Below, 15 T cell receptor beta chains from the same sample are listed, as sequenced in a study of TIL therapy for anti-PD-1-resistant metastatic lung cancer. The immunoSEQ assay was v3. The assay was immunoSEQ multiplex PCR, and TCRdb's table has in-frame clones only and misses some. This sample has approximately 53,000 clones; 79% occur once, and the top ten carry roughly 5%. Time point described: pre-treatment sample, taken before nivolumab and TIL therapy. Sample: blood, taken at baseline. The source is a woman aged 25-85 years with non-small cell lung cancer.

The rearrangement joins TRBV5-1 to TRBJ1-6; the D gene is possibly TRBD1 (6 bases). In germline, CDR1 is SGHRS, CDR2 YFSETQ. The V gene lost 0 bases and the J gene lost 9 bases, with 13 bases spanning the gap. The CDR3 covers 15 residues. CDR3 in amino acids: CASSLEGGMTSPLHF. For the CDR3, the DNA is TGCGCCAGCAGCTTGGAAGGGGGGATGACTTCACCCCTCCACTTT.

The genes are TRBV7-3 and TRBJ2-3, with D hard to call. This CDR3 contains 13 residues. V shed 3 bases and J shed 1 base, with 5 bases lying between them. Germline assignment: CDR1 SGHTA and CDR2 FQGTGA. CDR3 in DNA: TGTGCCAGCAGCTTGAGTCGCACAGATACGCAGTATTTT. This gives the protein CASSLSRTDTQYF.

The chain recombines TRBV5-1 with TRBJ1-2; 7 bases align to TRBD1. V trimming: 4 bases; J trimming: 6 bases; junction bases outside the gene matches: 12. This CDR3 has 15 residues. Germline-derived CDR1 and CDR2 are SGHRS and YFSETQ. CDR3 DNA: TGCGCCAGCAGCAGAGTAGGGACAGCGGACGATGGCTACACCTTC. Its translation: CASSRVGTADDGYTF.

The chain uses TRBV6-5 and TRBJ2-2, with D maybe TRBD2 (6 bases). Trimming cost V 3 bases and J 1 base, with 9 bases left between them. In germline, CDR1 is MNHEY, CDR2 SVGAGI. This CDR3 has 15 amino acids. The CDR3 here is CASSYIGGNTGELFF. In DNA form, the CDR3 reads TGTGCCAGCAGTTATATCGGGGGGAACACCGGGGAGCTGTTTTTT.

The chain has TRBV10-2 and TRBJ1-5; no clear D gene. CDR3 length: 15 amino acids. Germline loops: CDR1 WSHSY, CDR2 SAAADI. Trimming took off 2 bases at V and 4 bases at J, with 12 bases between the two ends. The CDR3 DNA reads TGCGCCAGCAGTGAGAGTTGGGCAGAAAATCAGCCCCAGCATTTT. Translating it yields CASSESWAENQPQHF.

The J gene is TRBJ2-4, the V gene TRBV5-4; a weak D match, TRBD1 (6 bases). The V gene's germline CDR1 is SGHNT and CDR2 YYREEE (reference sequence). Trimming removed 0 bases from V and 13 bases from J, with 20 bases in between. The CDR3 is 15 amino acids. The CDR3 DNA reads as TGTGCCAGCAGCTTGGGAGGGGCAGGGGTCGACCTACAGTACTTC. This gives the protein CASSLGGAGVDLQYF.

V is TRBV6-5 and J is TRBJ1-6; the D gene is possibly TRBD1 (5 bases). Germline CDR1 is MNHEY and CDR2 is SVGAGI. V lost 6 bases, J lost 7 bases, and 13 bases lay in between. The CDR3 has 14 residues. CDR3: CASRLNRQNSPLHF. CDR3 in DNA: TGTGCCAGCAGACTAAACAGGCAGAATTCACCCCTCCACTTT.

As regards this clone: Other DNA sequences in this sample translate to the same CDR3. The chain combines TRBV5-1 with TRBJ2-5; no clear D. V gave up 0 bases and J gave up 1 base, with 7 bases separating them. The germline V gene encodes CDR1 SGHRS and CDR2 YFSETQ. CDR3 size: 14 residues. For the CDR3, the DNA is TGCGCCAGCAGCTTGGGGCAGCTCCAAGAGACCCAGTACTTC. This gives the protein CASSLGQLQETQYF.

The chain joins TRBV7-2 to TRBJ1-3; D is undetermined. With 2 bases removed from V and 0 bases from J, the gap between germline ends came to 8 bases. CDR3 length equals 15 residues. Germline V gives CDR1 SGHTA, CDR2 FQGNSA. The CDR3 bases are TGTGCCAGCAGCTTATATGGGGACTCTGGAAACACCATATATTTT. Translation: CASSLYGDSGNTIYF. The whole variable domain, filled in from reference TRBV7-2 and TRBJ1-3, reads GAGVSQSPSNKVTEKGKDVELRCDPISGHTALYWYRQSLGQGLEFLIYFQGNSAPDKSGLPSDRFSAERTGGSVSTLTIQRTQQEDSAVYLCASSLYGDSGNTIYFGEGSWLTVV.

The gene calls are TRBV5-8 and TRBJ2-5; the D is unclear. This CDR3 spans 13 amino acids. V was shortened by 0 bases and J by 5 bases, with 8 bases between the two germline ends. Germline-derived CDR1 and CDR2 are SGHTS and YDEGEE. CDR3 protein: CASSLGAVETQYF. CDR3 nucleotide sequence: TGTGCCAGCAGCTTGGGTGCAGTGGAGACCCAGTACTTC. Complete variable domain (other parts from reference TRBV5-8 and TRBJ2-5): EAGVTQSPTHLIKTRGQQATLRCSPISGHTSVYWYQQALGLGLQFLLWYDEGEERNRGNFPPRFSGRQFPNYSSELNVNALELEDSALYLCASSLGAVETQYFGPGTRLLVL.

The CDR3 here is CASSKGTSGSPAYEQYF. The CDR3 DNA reads as TGTGCCAGCAGCAAAGGAACTAGCGGGAGCCCGGCCTACGAGCAGTACTTC. This rearrangement joins TRBV21-1 to TRBJ2-7; the table's D gene call, TRBD2, was not cross checked with the DNA. TRBV21-1 is marked as a pseudogene. The CDR3 totals 17 residues.

The chain links TRBV15 to TRBJ2-1; 7 bases line up with TRBD2. Germline-derived CDR1 and CDR2 are LNHNV and YYDKDF (reference sequence). CDR3 size: 14 residues. J was trimmed by 6 bases and V by 3 bases; bases with no gene match: 5. The CDR3, as DNA: TGTGCCACCAGCAGCCTGGGGAGGGGCAATGAGCAGTTCTTC. Translating it yields CATSSLGRGNEQFF.

The chain carries TRBV7-9 and TRBJ2-3, with 8 nucleotides matching TRBD1. Germline V lookup: CDR1 SEHNR, CDR2 FQNEAQ (reference sequence). With V trimmed by 5 bases and J by 1 base, 11 bases remained unmatched. CDR3 size: 17 residues. The CDR3 coding sequence is TGTGCCAGCAGCCTCTACGGACAGGGTTTGGGCACAGATACGCAGTATTTT. As protein: CASSLYGQGLGTDTQYF.

CDR3 amino acids: CASSPSGLYRETQYF. For the CDR3, the DNA is TGTGCCAGCAGCCCGTCCGGACTATACCGAGAGACCCAGTACTTC. The J gene is TRBJ2-5, the V gene TRBV7-8; TRBD2 might be the D (6 bases). The germline CDR1 and CDR2 sequences are SGHVS and FQNEAQ. CDR3 size: 15 residues. Trimming cost V 5 bases and J 4 bases, with 17 bases left between them.

The J gene is TRBJ1-1, the V gene TRBV28, with D unresolved. V lost 5 bases and J lost 3, with 13 bases in between. CDR1 is MDHEN and CDR2 is SYDVKM in the germline V gene. The CDR3 totals 14 residues. CDR3: CASSPPHVDTEAFF. CDR3 nucleotide sequence: TGTGCCAGCAGTCCTCCCCACGTGGACACTGAAGCTTTCTTT.